This is a list of T cell receptor beta chains from one sample in a study of T cells after yellow fever vaccination. MiXCR was run by TCRdb on the 5' RACE reads, yielding one entry per CDR3 protein. This sample has around 310,000 distinct CDR3 sequences, with roughly 4.3% found just once. The sequencing here drew on PBMCs, taken 15 days after the yellow fever booster vaccination. Receptor source: a young man who received the YFV17D yellow fever vaccine. CDR3s leave out the opening cysteine and the closing phenylalanine or tryptophan.

CDR3 length | J gene | V gene | CDR3 protein
11 | TRBJ2-7 | TRBV5-1 | ASSRTRDYEQY
11 | TRBJ2-7 | TRBV7-2 | ASSTRGRNEQY
14 | TRBJ2-3 | TRBV27 | ASSLSKGGSTDTQY
12 | TRBJ1-2 | TRBV12-3/TRBV12-4 | ASSFRAGWDGYT
13 | TRBJ2-3 | TRBV20-1 | SARAPSGGADTQY
10 | TRBJ1-1 | TRBV7-9 | ASSQAGAEAF
11 | TRBJ1-2 | TRBV11-2 | ASSLGPDYGYT
13 | TRBJ2-7 | TRBV23-1 | ASSQRMGGVREQY
12 | TRBJ1-1 | TRBV5-1 | ASSSPAYGTEAF
11 | TRBJ2-3 | TRBV20-1 | SASGALWGTQY
16 | TRBJ1-3 | TRBV18 | ASSPPIGGMSSGNTIY
13 | TRBJ2-5 | TRBV7-2 | ASSLGGHRQETQY
12 | TRBJ1-5 | TRBV2 | ASKRASNSQPQH
13 | TRBJ1-4 | TRBV3-1 | ASNSPGLANEKLF
12 | TRBJ2-1 | TRBV6-2/TRBV6-3 | ASRLQGTYNEQF
14 | TRBJ2-1 | TRBV6-2/TRBV6-3 | ASSYSRGLTYNEQF
15 | TRBJ2-3 | TRBV6-4 | ASSQIPAGVYTDTQY
14 | TRBJ1-5 | TRBV20-1 | SARGRPIYSNQPQH
13 | TRBJ1-5 | TRBV9 | ASSAGGGSHQPQH
11 | TRBJ1-2 | TRBV5-1 | ASSLSPAWGYT
10 | TRBJ1-5 | TRBV29-1 | SGAWGAQPQH
12 | TRBJ2-1 | TRBV28 | ASSPWDAPNEQF
12 | TRBJ1-2 | TRBV19 | ASSIARQSYGYT
15 | TRBJ1-1 | TRBV7-9 | ASSPKEPRPRGTEAF
11 | TRBJ1-2 | TRBV7-2 | ASRTRDSYGYT
19 | TRBJ2-4 | TRBV7-9 | ASSLTGTGDVINKAKNIQY
11 | TRBJ1-5 | TRBV25-1 | ASSLGADQPQH
14 | TRBJ2-2 | TRBV12-3/TRBV12-4 | ASSTPRGVNTGELF